This T cell receptor beta chain was captured in a study of blood T cell repertoires in COVID-19. V lost 3 bases and J 1 base, leaving 16 bases between the germline ends. The germline V gene has CDR1 SGHRS and CDR2 YFSETQ. This CDR3 comprises 16 residues. The table came from immunoSEQ multiplex PCR; TCRdb's copy has only in-frame clones and leaves some out. The data hold about 270,000 clones, with more than 75% observed a single time. The TCR sequence derives from a man aged 35 to 55 who had recovered from COVID-19. Sequenced input: peripheral blood. The J gene is TRBJ1-2, the V gene TRBV5-1; possible D gene TRBD1, 6 bases. Here the CDR3 reads CASSSSGAGFNYGYTF. The CDR3 DNA is TGCGCCAGCAGCTCCTCAGGGGCAGGGTTTAACTATGGCTACACCTTC.